This note documents a single TCR beta chain sequence. The data were obtained in a study of T cell repertoires in cytomegalovirus infection. The V gene lost 3 bases and the J gene lost 3 bases, with 11 bases spanning the gap. The CDR3 is 14 amino acids. MiXCR was run by TCRdb on the reads, yielding one entry per CDR3 protein. Of 480,000 or so distinct CDR3 sequences detected, around 11% appear once; the ten largest clones hold 10%. Sequenced material: PBMCs. The receptor's source is a human donor in good health (CMV status not recorded). Some clones in this sample may be carry-over from other donors' samples. The V gene is TRBV12-3 or TRBV12-4, the J gene TRBJ1-1; D might be TRBD1 (6 bases). The CDR3 protein is CASSFTGLDTEAFF. CDR3 DNA: TGTGCCAGCAGTTTTACAGGGTTGGACACTGAAGCTTTCTTT.